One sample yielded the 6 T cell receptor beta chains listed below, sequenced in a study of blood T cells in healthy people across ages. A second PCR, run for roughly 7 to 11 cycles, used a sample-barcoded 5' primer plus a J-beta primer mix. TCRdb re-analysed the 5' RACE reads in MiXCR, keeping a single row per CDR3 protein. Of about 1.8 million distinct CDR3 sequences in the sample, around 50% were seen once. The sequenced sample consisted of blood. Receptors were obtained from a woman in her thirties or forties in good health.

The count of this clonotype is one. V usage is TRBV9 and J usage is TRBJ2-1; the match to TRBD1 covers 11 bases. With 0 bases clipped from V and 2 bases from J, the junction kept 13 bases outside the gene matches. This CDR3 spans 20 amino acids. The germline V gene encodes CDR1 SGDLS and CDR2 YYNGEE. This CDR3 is CASSVEKDRGRRYPYNEQFF. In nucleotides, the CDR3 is TGTGCCAGCAGCGTAGAAAAGGACAGGGGGCGCAGATACCCCTACAATGAGCAGTTCTTC. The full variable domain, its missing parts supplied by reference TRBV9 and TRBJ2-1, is DSGVTQTPKHLITATGQRVTLRCSPRSGDLSVYWYQQSLDQGLQFLIQYYNGEERAKGNILERFSAQQFPDLHSELNLSSLELGDSALYFCASSVEKDRGRRYPYNEQFFGPGTRLTVL.

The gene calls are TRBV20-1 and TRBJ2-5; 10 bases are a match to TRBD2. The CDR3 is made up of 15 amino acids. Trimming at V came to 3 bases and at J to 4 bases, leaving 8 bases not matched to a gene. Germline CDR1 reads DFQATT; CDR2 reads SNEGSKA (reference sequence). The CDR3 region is CSASPLAGVRETQYF. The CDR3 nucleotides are TGCAGTGCTAGTCCCCTAGCGGGGGTTCGAGAGACCCAGTACTTC.

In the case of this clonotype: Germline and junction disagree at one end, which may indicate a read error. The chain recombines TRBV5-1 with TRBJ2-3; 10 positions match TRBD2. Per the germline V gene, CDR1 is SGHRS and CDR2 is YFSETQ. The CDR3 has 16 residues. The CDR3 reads CASSSTTSGVTDTRYF. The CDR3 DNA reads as TGCGCCAGCAGCTCCACTACTAGCGGGGTCACAGATACGCGGTATTTT.

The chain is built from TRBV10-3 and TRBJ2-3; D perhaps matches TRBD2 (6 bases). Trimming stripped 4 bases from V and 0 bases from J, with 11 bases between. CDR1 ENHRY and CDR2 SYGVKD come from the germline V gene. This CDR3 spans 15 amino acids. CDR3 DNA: TGTGCCATCAGTGTAGGTAGCGGAAGCACAGATACGCAGTATTTT. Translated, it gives CAISVGSGSTDTQYF.

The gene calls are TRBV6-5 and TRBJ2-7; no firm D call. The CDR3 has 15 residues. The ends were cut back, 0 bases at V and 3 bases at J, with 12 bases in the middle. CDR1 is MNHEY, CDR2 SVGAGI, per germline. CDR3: CASSYSSGHYYEQYF. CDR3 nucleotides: TGTGCCAGCAGTTACTCGTCCGGGCACTACTACGAGCAGTACTTC.

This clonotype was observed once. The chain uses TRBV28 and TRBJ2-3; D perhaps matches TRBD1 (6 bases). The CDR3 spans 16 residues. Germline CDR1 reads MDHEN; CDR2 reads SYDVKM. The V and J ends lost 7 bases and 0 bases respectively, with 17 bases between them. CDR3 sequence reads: CASTIGQSHSTDTQYF. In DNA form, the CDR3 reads TGTGCCAGCACCATCGGACAGAGCCATAGCACAGATACGCAGTATTTT.